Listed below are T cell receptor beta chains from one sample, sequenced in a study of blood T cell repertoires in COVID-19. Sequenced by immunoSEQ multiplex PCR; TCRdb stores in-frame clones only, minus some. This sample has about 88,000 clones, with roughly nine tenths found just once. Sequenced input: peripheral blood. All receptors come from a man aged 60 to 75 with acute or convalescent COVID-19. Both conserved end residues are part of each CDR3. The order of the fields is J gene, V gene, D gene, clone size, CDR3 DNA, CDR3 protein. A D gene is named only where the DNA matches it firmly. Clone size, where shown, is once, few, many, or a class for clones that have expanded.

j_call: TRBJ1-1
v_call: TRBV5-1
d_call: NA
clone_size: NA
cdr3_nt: TGCGCCAGCAGCGTAGACAGCCCGAACACTGAAGCTTTCTTT
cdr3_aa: CASSVDSPNTEAFF

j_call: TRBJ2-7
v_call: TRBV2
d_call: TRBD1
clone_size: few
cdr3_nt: TGTGCCAGCAGCAGGGGGCCGGACTACGAGCAGTACTTC
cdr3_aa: CASSRGPDYEQYF

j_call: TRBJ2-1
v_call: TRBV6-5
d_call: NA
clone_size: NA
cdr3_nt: TGTGCCAGCAGTTACCTTAGCATGGGCTACAATGAGCAGTTCTTC
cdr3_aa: CASSYLSMGYNEQFF

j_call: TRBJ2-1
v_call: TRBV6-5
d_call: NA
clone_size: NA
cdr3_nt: TGTGCCAGCAGTTCCCCGGGGGTCAATGAGCAGTTCTTC
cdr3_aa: CASSSPGVNEQFF

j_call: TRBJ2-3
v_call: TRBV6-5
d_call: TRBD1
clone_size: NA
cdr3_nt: TGTGCCACTACCCGGGACAGGGGGGCAGATACGCAGTATTTT
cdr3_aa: CATTRDRGADTQYF

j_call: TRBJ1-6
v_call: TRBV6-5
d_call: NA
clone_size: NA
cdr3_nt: TGTGCCAGCAGCTCAGGCTTTGCGGGTTCACCCCTCCACTTT
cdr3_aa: CASSSGFAGSPLHF

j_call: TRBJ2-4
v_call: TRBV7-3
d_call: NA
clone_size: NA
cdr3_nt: TGTGCCAGCAGCTTAGGGCAGAGTGGCAAAAACATTCAGTACTTC
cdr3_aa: CASSLGQSGKNIQYF

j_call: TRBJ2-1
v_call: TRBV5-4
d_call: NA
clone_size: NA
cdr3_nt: TGTGCCAGCAGCTCGAGTTACGATGAGCAGTTCTTC
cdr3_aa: CASSSSYDEQFF

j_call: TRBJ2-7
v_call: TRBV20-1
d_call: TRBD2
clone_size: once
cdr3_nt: TGCAGTGCTAGTTGGCCTAGCGGGAGCTCCTACGAGCAGTACTTC
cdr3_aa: CSASWPSGSSYEQYF

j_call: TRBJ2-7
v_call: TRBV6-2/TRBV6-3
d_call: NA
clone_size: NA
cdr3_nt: TGTGCCAGCAGTTTCTCCGCCAGGCAGTACTTC
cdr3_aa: CASSFSARQYF

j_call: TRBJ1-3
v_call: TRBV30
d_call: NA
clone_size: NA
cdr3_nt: TGTGCCTGGACCAAGGACAACTCCATCTCTGGAAACACCATATATTTT
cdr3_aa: CAWTKDNSISGNTIYF

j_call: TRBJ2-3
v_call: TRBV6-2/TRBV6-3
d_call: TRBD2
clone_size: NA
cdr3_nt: TGTGCCAGCAGTCGGACTAGCGGGAGCACAGATACGCAGTATTTT
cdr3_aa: CASSRTSGSTDTQYF

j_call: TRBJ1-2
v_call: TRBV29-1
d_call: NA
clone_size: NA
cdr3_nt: TGCAGCGTTGATCAAGTGACAGCGAGGTTAAACTATGGCTACACCTTC
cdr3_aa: CSVDQVTARLNYGYTF

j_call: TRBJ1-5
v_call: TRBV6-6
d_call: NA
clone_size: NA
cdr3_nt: TGTGCCAGCAGCACCTATAGCAATCAGCCCCAGCATTTT
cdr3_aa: CASSTYSNQPQHF

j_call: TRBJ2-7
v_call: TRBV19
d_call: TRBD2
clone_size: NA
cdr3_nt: TGTGCCAGTAGTTGGACTAGCGGGAGGCCACTCTACGAGCAGTACTTC
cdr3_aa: CASSWTSGRPLYEQYF

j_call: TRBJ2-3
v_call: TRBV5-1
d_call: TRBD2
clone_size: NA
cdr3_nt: TGCGCCAGCAGCTTGGGGAGCGGGAGGACAGATACGCAGTATTTT
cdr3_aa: CASSLGSGRTDTQYF

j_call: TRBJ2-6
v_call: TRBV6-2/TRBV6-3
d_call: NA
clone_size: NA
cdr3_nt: TGTGCCAGCAGTTTCCCGTTCGGGGGGGCCAACGTCCTGACTTTC
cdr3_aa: CASSFPFGGANVLTF

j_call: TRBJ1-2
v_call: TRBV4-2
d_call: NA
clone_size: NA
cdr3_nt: TGTGCCAGCAGCCAAGATCTTAGAGGCTACACCTTC
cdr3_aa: CASSQDLRGYTF

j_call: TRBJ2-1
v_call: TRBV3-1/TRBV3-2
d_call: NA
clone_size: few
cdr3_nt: TGTGCCAGCAGCCAAGATACGGGCTACAATGAGCAGTTCTTC
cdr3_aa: CASSQDTGYNEQFF

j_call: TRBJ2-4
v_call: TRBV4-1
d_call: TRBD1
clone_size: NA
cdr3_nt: TGCGCCAGCAGCATCGGGACAGGGTCCAAAAACATTCAGTACTTC
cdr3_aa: CASSIGTGSKNIQYF

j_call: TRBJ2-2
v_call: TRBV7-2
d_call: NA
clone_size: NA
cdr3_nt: TGTGCCAGCAGCTTAAACAGGGAGACCGGGGAGCTGTTTTTT
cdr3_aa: CASSLNRETGELFF

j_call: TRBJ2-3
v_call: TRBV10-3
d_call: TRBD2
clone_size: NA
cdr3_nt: TGTGCCGCAGGACTAGCGGGAACGTCAGATACGCAGTATTTT
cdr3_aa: CAAGLAGTSDTQYF

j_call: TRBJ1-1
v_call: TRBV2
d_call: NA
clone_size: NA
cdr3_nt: TGTGCCAGCAGTGAAGTGGGCAGGGGGAACACTGAAGCTTTCTTT
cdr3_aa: CASSEVGRGNTEAFF

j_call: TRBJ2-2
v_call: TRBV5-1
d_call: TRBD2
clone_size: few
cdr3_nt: TGCGCCAGCAGTTCAGGGACTAGCAGGGCCGGGGAGCTGTTTTTT
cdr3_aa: CASSSGTSRAGELFF

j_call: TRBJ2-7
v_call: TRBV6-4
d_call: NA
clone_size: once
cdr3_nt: TGTGCCAGCAGTGGCCCTAGAGGTCCCTACACTTACGAGCAGTACTTC
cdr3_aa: CASSGPRGPYTYEQYF

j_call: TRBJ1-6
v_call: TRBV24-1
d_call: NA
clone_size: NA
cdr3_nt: TGTGCCACCACTCCGCGGGGGGTTTCCCCCTCGGGGAATTCACCCCTCCACTTT
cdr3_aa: CATTPRGVSPSGNSPLHF